These T cell receptor beta chains were read from a single sample in a study of blood T cell repertoires in COVID-19. Profiled with immunoSEQ multiplex PCR; TCRdb holds only in-frame clones, not every one. The sample carries roughly 250,000 clones, about 84% recorded once. Sequencing was carried out using PBMCs or T cells enriched from blood (not recorded which). The receptor source for this set is a woman aged 45-65 years who had recovered from COVID-19. Both conserved end residues are trimmed from each CDR3. Each record gives: J gene, V gene, CDR3 length, clone size, CDR3 protein. Where a row states a size, it is once, few, many or the class of an expanded clone; other rows omit it.

>TRBJ1-1|TRBV2|11|NA
ASVGDRGTEAF
>TRBJ2-3|TRBV21-1|14|NA
ASCKAGTSCTDTQY
>TRBJ2-1|TRBV24-1|14|NA
ATSDLPAGGSNEQF
>TRBJ2-7|TRBV30|11|NA
AWSTGMVYEQY
>TRBJ2-1|TRBV18|11|NA
ASSPQAYNEQF
>TRBJ2-1|TRBV30|12|NA
AWNWDSPYNEQF
>TRBJ1-4|TRBV6-4|12|NA
ASSVRIIYEKLF
>TRBJ2-1|TRBV30|13|few
AWSVRGRLANEQF
>TRBJ2-7|TRBV19|11|NA
ASSIVPGREQY
>TRBJ2-1|TRBV11-2|13|NA
ASSLNSLPYNEQF
>TRBJ2-2|TRBV10-1|13|NA
ASSGYTGNTGELF
>TRBJ2-4|TRBV5-6|13|NA
ASSLAVGEGNIQY
>TRBJ1-2|TRBV5-6|14|NA
ASSWGQGAVNYGYT
>TRBJ2-5|TRBV19|11|NA
ASSIRVQETQY
>TRBJ2-6|TRBV10-3|15|NA
AILEERVYSGANVLT
>TRBJ1-5|TRBV5-8|12|NA
ASSLTGPDQPQH
>TRBJ2-2|TRBV7-8|14|NA
ASRPTLAGASRELF